The 18 T cell receptor beta chains in this list originate from one sample, sequenced in a study of CD4 T cells in relation to SARS-CoV-2 and coronaviruses (TCRdb year 2021). CD4+ T cells from unexposed donors were collected before the COVID-19 pandemic (2011-2018). The library came from the immunoSEQ multiplex PCR assay. TCRdb took over this immuneACCESS table, retaining in-frame rearrangements with V and J assigned. Such tables are incomplete; in checked studies, under half of the missing clones stem from an unresolved V gene, and the remainder is unexplained. The sample has tens of thousands of clones on record, about nine tenths of them singletons. Jointly, the top ten make up more than 1.1% of the sample. The sample was memory CD4+ T cells from PBMCs. This specimen's cell subset or site label, interpreted: memory (non-naive) CD4+ T cells. The receptors were sampled from a human donor in good health.

The gene calls are TRBV2 and TRBJ1-6; D call uncertain. Between the trimmed V and J ends, which lost 5 bases and 3 bases, there was a span of 5 bases. Germline CDR1 SNHLY, CDR2 FYNNEI. This CDR3 contains 13 residues. Here the CDR3 reads CASSSDYNSPLHF. The CDR3 nucleotides are TGTGCCAGCAGTTCAGACTATAATTCACCCCTCCACTTT. The full variable domain, its missing parts supplied by reference TRBV2 and TRBJ1-6, is EPEVTQTPSHQVTQMGQEVILRCVPISNHLYFYWYRQILGQKVEFLVSFYNNEISEKSEIFDDQFSVERPDGSNFTLKIRSTKLEDSAMYFCASSSDYNSPLHFGNGTRLTVT.

The CDR3 DNA sequence: TGTGCCAGCAGCCCGTTAGCGGGAGGTCCATCCGTGGAGACCCAGTACTTC. Translated: CASSPLAGGPSVETQYF. This chain joins TRBV9 and TRBJ2-5; 10 bases map to TRBD2. V was clipped by 4 bases and J by 5 bases; unmatched bases: 14. This CDR3 has 17 amino acids. Germline CDR1 reads SGDLS; CDR2 reads YYNGEE. Looking up the rest from reference TRBV9 and TRBJ2-5 gives the full variable domain: DSGVTQTPKHLITATGQRVTLRCSPRSGDLSVYWYQQSLDQGLQFLIQYYNGEERAKGNILERFSAQQFPDLHSELNLSSLELGDSALYFCASSPLAGGPSVETQYFGPGTRLLVL.

This clone occurred once. This chain's CDR3 is CASRPGARRTEAFF. CDR3 DNA: TGTGCCAGCAGGCCCGGGGCGAGGCGCACTGAAGCTTTCTTT. The chain joins TRBV27 to TRBJ1-1, with D maybe TRBD1 (5 bases). Germline V gene data show CDR1 as MNHEY and CDR2 as SMNVEV (reference sequence). The germline V and J ends were trimmed by 6 bases and 4 bases, with 15 bases remaining between them. CDR3 length: 14 residues.

This clone was found once. The V call is TRBV7-9, the J call TRBJ2-7; 8 bases match TRBD2. The CDR3 is 11 residues long. V dropped 8 bases and J dropped 7; count of bases not matched to a gene: 4. Looked up from germline, CDR1 is SEHNR and CDR2 is FQNEAQ (reference sequence). The CDR3 sequence: CASRGGREQYF. CDR3 nucleotide sequence: TGTGCCAGCCGGGGGGGCAGGGAGCAGTACTTC.

This rearrangement joins TRBV19 to TRBJ1-5, with 9 bases lining up with TRBD1. This CDR3 spans 16 amino acids. Germline V CDR1 and CDR2: LNHDA, SQIVND (reference sequence). The V segment lost 3 bases and the J segment 3 bases; nucleotides outside the gene matches: 6. The CDR3 nucleotides are TGTGCCAGTAGTATCCGGGACAGGGCTGTCAATCAGCCCCAGCATTTT. This codes for CASSIRDRAVNQPQHF.

The chain joins TRBV28 to TRBJ2-1; TRBD1 matches at 7 bases. V lost 2 bases and J lost 7; bases outside the gene matches: 8. The CDR3 runs to 15 residues. Germline assignment: CDR1 MDHEN and CDR2 SYDVKM. The DNA of the CDR3 is TGTGCCAGCAGTTTAGTGGGGCAACAGGGGAATGAGCAGTTCTTC. This encodes CASSLVGQQGNEQFF.

Written as DNA, the CDR3 is TGTGCCAGCAGTTTGAGGGCGGAAGGAGAGAATGAAAAACTGTTTTTT. This encodes CASSLRAEGENEKLFF. The J gene is TRBJ1-4, the V gene TRBV27; no clear D. V gave up 3 bases and J gave up 5 bases, with 16 bases separating them. Germline V CDR1 and CDR2: MNHEY, SMNVEV (reference sequence). This CDR3 has 16 amino acids.

The chain combines TRBV19 with TRBJ2-7; no definite D call. CDR1 is LNHDA and CDR2 is SQIVND in the germline V gene (reference sequence). CDR3 length: 15 amino acids. With 5 bases removed from V and 0 bases from J, the gap between germline ends came to 14 bases. CDR3 coding DNA: TGTGCCAGTAGTGCCACTCAGCGCCACTCCTACGAGCAGTACTTC. Its protein product is CASSATQRHSYEQYF.

The chain is built from TRBV10-3 and TRBJ2-5; TRBD2 agrees at 13 bases. Germline values: CDR1 ENHRY, CDR2 SYGVKD. Germline trimming cut 6 bases from V and 1 base from J; bases unmatched to any gene: 5. This CDR3 is built from 16 residues. CDR3 loop: CAISSGTSGAQETQYF. The CDR3 bases are TGTGCCATCAGCTCCGGGACTAGCGGGGCCCAAGAGACCCAGTACTTC.

V and J are TRBV1 and TRBJ2-2; no check of the table's D call, TRBD2, against the DNA was made. TRBV1 is recorded as a pseudogene. The CDR3 sequence is 16 residues long. This CDR3 reads CTSSPLAGENTGELFF. In DNA, the CDR3 is TGCACCAGCAGCCCCCTAGCCGGGGAGAACACCGGGGAGCTGTTTTTT.

The V gene is TRBV18, the J gene TRBJ2-3; D is undetermined. Germline CDR1 is KGHSH and CDR2 is LQKENI. This CDR3 region has 14 residues. The V end was cut by 3 bases, the J end by 5 bases, with 12 bases between. The CDR3 DNA reads TGTGCCAGCTCACCGCGACCAACCAGAGATACGCAGTATTTT. This translates into CASSPRPTRDTQYF.

The rearrangement uses TRBV3-1 (or the pseudogene TRBV3-2) and TRBJ2-7; D gene uncertain. V was cut by 1 base and J by 2 bases, with 9 bases left in between. In germline, CDR1 is LGHDT, CDR2 YNNKEL (reference sequence). The CDR3 spans 14 residues. The CDR3 DNA follows: TGTGCCAGCAGCCAAGTGCCCGGCCCCTACGAGCAGTACTTC. As protein: CASSQVPGPYEQYF.

This chain joins TRBV5-1 and TRBJ2-1, with D possibly TRBD2 on 6 matching bases. The V gene lost 5 bases and the J gene lost 1 base, with 10 bases spanning the gap. The CDR3 has 14 residues. From germline, CDR1 is SGHRS and CDR2 YFSETQ. The CDR3 region is CASRVGGSYNEQFF. The CDR3, as DNA: TGCGCCAGCAGGGTGGGGGGATCCTACAATGAGCAGTTCTTC.

The chain couples TRBV18 to TRBJ2-1; 11 positions agree with TRBD2. The V and J ends lost 5 bases and 0 bases, in that order; junction bases with no gene match: 15. CDR3 length: 20 amino acids. Germline V gives CDR1 KGHSH, CDR2 LQKENI. The CDR3 DNA reads as TGTGCCAGCTCATCCCAGACTAGCGGGAAATACTTTAGCTCCTACAATGAGCAGTTCTTC. It yields the protein CASSSQTSGKYFSSYNEQFF.

The V call is TRBV7-2, the J call TRBJ2-2, with no clear D. The CDR3 length is 15 residues. With 1 base removed from V and 2 bases from J, the gap between germline ends came to 8 bases. Germline loops: CDR1 SGHTA, CDR2 FQGNSA. The CDR3 sequence is CASSLDRTNTGELFF. The DNA for the CDR3 is TGTGCCAGCAGCTTAGACAGAACAAACACCGGGGAGCTGTTTTTT.

This clone has a single count. V and J are TRBV7-2 and TRBJ2-3; 10 bases align to TRBD1. The V gene end was trimmed by 1 base and the J gene end by 9 bases; junction bases not matched to a gene: 10. This CDR3 is built from 16 residues. The V gene's germline CDR1 is SGHTA and CDR2 FQGNSA. Here the CDR3 DNA reads TGTGCCAGCAGCTTAGGGGGACAGGGGTCCCAGAGGACGCAGTATTTT. Translation: CASSLGGQGSQRTQYF.

This chain links TRBV5-1 with TRBJ1-3; the D is unclear. This CDR3 is 14 amino acids long. The V end lost 1 base, the J end lost 4 bases, and 9 bases lay between the germline ends. Germline CDR1 SGHRS, CDR2 YFSETQ. In nucleotides, the CDR3 is TGCGCCAGCAGCTTGAGAGTGGGAGGAAACACCATATATTTT. Amino acids: CASSLRVGGNTIYF.

This chain joins TRBV6-5 and TRBJ2-1; TRBD2 matches at 8 bases. Germline V CDR1 and CDR2: MNHEY, SVGAGI. Trimming cost V 5 bases and J 3 bases; bases outside gene matches: 6. The CDR3 consists of 15 residues. The CDR3 sequence is CASSTTSGLYNEQFF. The CDR3 DNA reads TGTGCCAGCAGTACTACTAGCGGCCTCTACAATGAGCAGTTCTTC.